The source of this T cell receptor beta chain is a study of PD-1 blockade in mismatch repair-deficient tumors. Study information: Patients had about eleven mismatch repair-deficient cancer types and were previously treated and progressing.

All patients were mismatch repair deficient, assessed by either PCR or immunohistochemistry. On this clone itself: Its cognate antigen is unknown.

Points from the study as a whole: Tumor-resident clones, often undetectable pretreatment in blood, expanded then contracted after pembrolizumab.

CDR3 length: 14 amino acids. Between the trimmed V and J ends, which lost 2 bases and 2 bases, there was a span of 10 bases. Germline V gene sequence: CDR1 MNHNY, CDR2 SVGAGI (reference sequence). Produced via immunoSEQ multiplex PCR; TCRdb's table is partial and in-frame only. Of about 120,000 clones in the sample, 85% to 90% were seen once. V usage is TRBV6-6 and J usage is TRBJ2-7; possibly TRBD1 or TRBD2 for D (5 bases each). The sequencing used peripheral blood, collected 44 weeks after starting pembrolizumab. This clonotype originated in an adult with mismatch repair-deficient cancer. The CDR3 sequence: CASSYRDGAYEQYF. The CDR3 coding sequence is TGTGCCAGCAGTTACCGGGACGGAGCCTACGAGCAGTACTTC.